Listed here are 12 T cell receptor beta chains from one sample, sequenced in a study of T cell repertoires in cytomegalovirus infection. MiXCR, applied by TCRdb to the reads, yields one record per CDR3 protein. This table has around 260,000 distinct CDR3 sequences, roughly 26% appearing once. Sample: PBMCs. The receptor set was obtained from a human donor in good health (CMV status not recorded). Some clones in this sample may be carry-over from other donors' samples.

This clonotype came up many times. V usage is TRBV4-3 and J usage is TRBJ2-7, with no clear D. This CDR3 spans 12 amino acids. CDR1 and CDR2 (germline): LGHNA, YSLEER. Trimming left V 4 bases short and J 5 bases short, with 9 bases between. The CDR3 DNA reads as TGCGCCAGCAGCCCGAAAGTCAACGAGCAGTACTTC. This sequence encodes CASSPKVNEQYF.

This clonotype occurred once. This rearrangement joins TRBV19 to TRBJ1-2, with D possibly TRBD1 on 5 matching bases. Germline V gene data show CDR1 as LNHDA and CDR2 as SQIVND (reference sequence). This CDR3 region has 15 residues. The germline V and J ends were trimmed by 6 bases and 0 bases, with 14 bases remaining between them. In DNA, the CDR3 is TGTGCCAGTAGAATCGATGACAGATCTAACTATGGCTACACCTTC. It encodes CASRIDDRSNYGYTF.

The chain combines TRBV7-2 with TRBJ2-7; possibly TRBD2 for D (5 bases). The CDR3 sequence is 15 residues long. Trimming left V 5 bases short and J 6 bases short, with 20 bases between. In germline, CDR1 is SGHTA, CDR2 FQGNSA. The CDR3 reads CASSPQDSAPSEQYF. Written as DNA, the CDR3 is TGTGCCAGCAGCCCTCAGGACTCCGCCCCTAGCGAGCAGTACTTC.

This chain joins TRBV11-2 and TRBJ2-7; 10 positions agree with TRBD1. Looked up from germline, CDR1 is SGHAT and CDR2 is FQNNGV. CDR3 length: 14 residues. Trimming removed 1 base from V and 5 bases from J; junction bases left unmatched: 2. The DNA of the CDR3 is TGTGCCAGCAGCTTAGTGGGGACAGGGGACGAGCAGTACTTC. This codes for CASSLVGTGDEQYF.

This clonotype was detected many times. The CDR3 coding sequence is TGTGCCAGCAGCTTGGCGTCGGCAGGGAGACAGCCCCAGCATTTT. Amino acid sequence: CASSLASAGRQPQHF. V gene TRBV7-8 combines with J gene TRBJ1-5; a possible D gene is TRBD1 (5 bases). Germline-derived CDR1 and CDR2 are SGHVS and FQNEAQ. CDR3 length: 15 amino acids. V lost 3 bases, J lost 7 bases, and 16 bases lay in between.

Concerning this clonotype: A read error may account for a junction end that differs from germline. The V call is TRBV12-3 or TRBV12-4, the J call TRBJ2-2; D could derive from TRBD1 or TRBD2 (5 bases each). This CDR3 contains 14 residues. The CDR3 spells CASRPSGRSGELLF. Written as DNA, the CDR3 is TGTGCCAGCAGACCCTCAGGGCGTTCCGGGGAGCTGCTTTTT.

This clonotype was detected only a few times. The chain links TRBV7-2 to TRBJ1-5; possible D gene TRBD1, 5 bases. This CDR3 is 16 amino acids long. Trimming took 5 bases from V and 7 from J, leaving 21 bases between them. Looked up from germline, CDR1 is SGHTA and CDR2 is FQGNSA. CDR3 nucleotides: TGTGCCAGCAGCCACACAGATCAGGGTAGGGGACAGCCCCAGCATTTT. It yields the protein CASSHTDQGRGQPQHF. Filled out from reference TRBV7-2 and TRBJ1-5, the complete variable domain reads GAGVSQSPSNKVTEKGKDVELRCDPISGHTALYWYRQSLGQGLEFLIYFQGNSAPDKSGLPSDRFSAERTGGSVSTLTIQRTQQEDSAVYLCASSHTDQGRGQPQHFGDGTRLSIL.

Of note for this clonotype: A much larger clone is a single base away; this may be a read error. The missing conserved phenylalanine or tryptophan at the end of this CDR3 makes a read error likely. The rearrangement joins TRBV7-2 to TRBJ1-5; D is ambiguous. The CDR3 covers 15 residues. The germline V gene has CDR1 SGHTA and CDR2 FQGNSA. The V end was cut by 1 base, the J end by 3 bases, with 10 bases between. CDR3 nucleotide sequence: TGTGCCAGCAGCTTAGTTGGCGGGAACAATCAGCCCCAGCATCTT. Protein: CASSLVGGNNQPQHL.

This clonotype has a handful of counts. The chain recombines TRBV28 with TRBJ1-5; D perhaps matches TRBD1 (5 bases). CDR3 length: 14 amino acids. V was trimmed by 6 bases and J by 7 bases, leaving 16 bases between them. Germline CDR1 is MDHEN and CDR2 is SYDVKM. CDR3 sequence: CASSPVGGVQPQHF. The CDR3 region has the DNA TGTGCCAGCAGCCCTGTCGGGGGGGTACAGCCCCAGCATTTT.

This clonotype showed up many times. The CDR3 sequence: CASSQSRTPETQYF. The CDR3 DNA is TGTGCCAGCAGTCAGAGCCGGACTCCCGAGACCCAGTACTTC. The J gene is TRBJ2-5, the V gene TRBV7-2, with D possibly matching TRBD2 (5 bases). The CDR3 has 14 amino acids. With 6 bases removed from V and 5 bases from J, the gap between germline ends came to 16 bases. Germline assignment: CDR1 SGHTA and CDR2 FQGNSA.

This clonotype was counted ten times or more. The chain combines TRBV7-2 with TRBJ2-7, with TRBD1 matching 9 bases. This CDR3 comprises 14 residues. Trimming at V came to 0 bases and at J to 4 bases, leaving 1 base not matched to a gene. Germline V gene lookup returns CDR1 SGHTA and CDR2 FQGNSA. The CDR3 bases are TGTGCCAGCAGCTTAGCCGGGACAGGGTACGAGCAGTACTTC. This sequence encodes CASSLAGTGYEQYF.

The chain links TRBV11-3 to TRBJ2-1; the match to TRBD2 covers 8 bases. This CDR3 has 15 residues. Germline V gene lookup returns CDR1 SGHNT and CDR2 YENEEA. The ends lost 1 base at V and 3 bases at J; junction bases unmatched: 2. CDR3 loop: CASSLVAGNYNEQFF. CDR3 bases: TGTGCCAGCAGCTTAGTAGCGGGAAACTACAATGAGCAGTTCTTC.